The 16 T cell receptor beta chains given below trace back to one sample, sequenced in a study of CXCR4 blockade with PD-1 therapy in pancreatic cancer. Libraries were prepared by immunoSEQ multiplex PCR; TCRdb keeps only in-frame clonotypes and omits some of them. In the table there are under 5,500 clones, around 60% of which are singletons. The sequenced material came from tumor tissue. These receptors came from a human donor with pancreatic ductal adenocarcinoma.

The chain carries TRBV28 and TRBJ2-1; either TRBD1 or TRBD2 may supply D (5 bases each). V was trimmed by 1 base and J by 8 bases, leaving 12 bases between them. Germline-derived CDR1 and CDR2 are MDHEN and SYDVKM. The CDR3 is made up of 14 amino acids. The CDR3 is CASSLSGPAHEQFF. In DNA form, the CDR3 reads TGTGCCAGCAGTTTATCGGGACCAGCCCATGAGCAGTTCTTC. Combining the CDR3 with reference TRBV28 and TRBJ2-1 gives the whole variable domain DVKVTQSSRYLVKRTGEKVFLECVQDMDHENMFWYRQDPGLGLRLIYFSYDVKMKEKGDIPEGYSVSREKKERFSLILESASTNQTSMYLCASSLSGPAHEQFFGPGTRLTVL.

The chain is built from TRBV25-1 and TRBJ2-3; D possibly matches TRBD1 or TRBD2 (5 bases each). V was shortened by 4 bases and J by 6 bases, with 20 bases between the two germline ends. The V gene's germline CDR1 is MGHDK and CDR2 SYGVNS. There are 16 residues in the CDR3. CDR3 in amino acids: CASSATGTIVGDTQYF. As DNA, the CDR3 is TGTGCCAGCAGTGCCACCGGGACGATAGTGGGGGATACGCAGTATTTT.

This chain links TRBV1 with TRBJ2-5; TRBD1 is the table's D call, not checked against the DNA. TRBV1 has pseudogene status. The length of the CDR3 is 14 residues. CDR3 sequence: CASSQNTGWETQYF. As DNA, the CDR3 is TGCGCCAGCAGCCAAAATACAGGGTGGGAGACCCAGTACTTC.

V gene TRBV29-1 combines with J gene TRBJ2-1, with TRBD2 identical over 10 bases. This CDR3 region has 15 residues. J was trimmed by 4 bases and V by 6 bases; bases with no gene match: 9. Germline V gene data show CDR1 as SQVTM and CDR2 as ANQGSEA. This CDR3 is CSVLPGAGGYNEQFF. The CDR3 nucleotides are TGCAGCGTGCTACCAGGAGCGGGAGGGTACAATGAGCAGTTCTTC.

The rearrangement links TRBV19 to TRBJ2-3; 12 positions match TRBD2. The J segment lost 4 bases and the V segment lost 3 bases, leaving 5 bases of the junction unmatched. Germline CDR1 LNHDA, CDR2 SQIVND (reference sequence). The length of the CDR3 is 16 residues. As DNA, the CDR3 is TGTGCCAGTAGTATGAGGACTAGCGGGGATGCAGATACGCAGTATTTT. As protein: CASSMRTSGDADTQYF.

The CDR3, as DNA: TGTGCCAGCAGAATAAACGGAGAATGGGAGACCCAGTACTTC. Its protein is CASRINGEWETQYF. The chain links TRBV6-8 to TRBJ2-5; D is unclear. Trimming left V 6 bases short and J 5 bases short, with 16 bases between. The germline V gene encodes CDR1 MNHGY and CDR2 SAAAGT. This CDR3 region has 14 residues.

The chain is built from TRBV29-1 and TRBJ2-1; 10 nucleotides align to TRBD2. Germline V gives CDR1 SQVTM, CDR2 ANQGSEA. This CDR3 has 13 residues. The CDR3 reads CALSGGTYNEQFF. The DNA for the CDR3 is TGCGCCCTTAGCGGGGGGACTTACAATGAGCAGTTCTTC.

The chain recombines TRBV15 with TRBJ2-3; D call uncertain. V lost 0 bases and J 3 bases, leaving 10 bases between the germline ends. The CDR3 runs 15 residues. Germline CDR1 is LNHNV and CDR2 is YYDKDF (reference sequence). The CDR3 here is CATSRETVTTDTQYF. DNA for the CDR3: TGTGCCACCAGCAGAGAGACCGTTACGACAGATACGCAGTATTTT.

This clone was seen once. The chain uses TRBV28 and TRBJ2-7; D may be TRBD1 (6 bases). Deletions cut 6 bases from V and 7 bases from J, with 16 bases between. Germline loops: CDR1 MDHEN, CDR2 SYDVKM. This CDR3 contains 13 residues. CDR3 amino acids: CASSSAIQGEQYF. The DNA for the CDR3 is TGTGCCAGCAGCTCCGCCATACAGGGTGAGCAGTACTTC.

This sequence joins TRBV29-1 and TRBJ2-1, with 10 bases aligning to TRBD2. Germline CDR1 SQVTM, CDR2 ANQGSEA. The CDR3 runs to 15 residues. V lost 7 bases and J lost 1; bases outside the gene matches: 7. CDR3 residues: CSATSGIVSYNEQFF. In DNA, the CDR3 is TGCAGCGCCACTAGCGGGATAGTGTCCTACAATGAGCAGTTCTTC.

The genes are TRBV11-3 and TRBJ1-6; D is unclear. Germline CDR1 is SGHNT and CDR2 is YENEEA. There are 19 residues in the CDR3. V was shortened by 1 base and J by 0 bases, with 16 bases between the two germline ends. Written as DNA, the CDR3 is TGTGCCAGCAGCTTAGGTTCCCCACAGCAAAGCTCCTATAATTCACCCCTCCACTTT. It is translated as CASSLGSPQQSSYNSPLHF. Using reference TRBV11-3 and TRBJ1-6 for the parts outside the CDR3, the full variable domain is EAGVVQSPRYKIIEKKQPVAFWCNPISGHNTLYWYLQNLGQGPELLIRYENEEAVDDSQLPKDRFSAERLKGVDSTLKIQPAELGDSAVYLCASSLGSPQQSSYNSPLHFGNGTRLTVT.

This chain joins TRBV29-1 and TRBJ2-3; D possibly corresponds to TRBD1 (6 bases). Germline-derived CDR1 and CDR2 are SQVTM and ANQGSEA. This CDR3 has 12 residues. Trimming stripped 5 bases from V and 6 bases from J, with 12 bases between. The CDR3 region has the DNA TGCAGCGTTAGTAAGGGGGACGATACGCAGTATTTT. The encoded protein is CSVSKGDDTQYF.

The rearrangement joins TRBV28 to TRBJ1-2; 7 positions agree with TRBD1. Germline V gene lookup returns CDR1 MDHEN and CDR2 SYDVKM. Trimming took 3 bases from V and 4 from J; bases not matched to a gene: 17. The CDR3 has 18 amino acids. As DNA, the CDR3 is TGTGCCAGCAGTTTCTTATACCCCCGAGACAGGGAGAGCTATGGCTACACCTTC. Translated, it gives CASSFLYPRDRESYGYTF.

J is TRBJ2-1 and V is TRBV28; 7 bases align to TRBD2. Trimming took 5 bases from V and 4 from J; bases not matched to a gene: 5. Germline loops: CDR1 MDHEN, CDR2 SYDVKM. This CDR3 spans 14 amino acids. The CDR3 is CASSPREAYNEQFF. The CDR3 DNA sequence: TGTGCCAGCAGTCCCCGGGAGGCGTACAATGAGCAGTTCTTC. The variable domain in full, completed from reference TRBV28 and TRBJ2-1, reads DVKVTQSSRYLVKRTGEKVFLECVQDMDHENMFWYRQDPGLGLRLIYFSYDVKMKEKGDIPEGYSVSREKKERFSLILESASTNQTSMYLCASSPREAYNEQFFGPGTRLTVL.

This clone was counted only a few times. The rearrangement uses TRBV6-4 and TRBJ2-5; a weak D match, TRBD1 (5 bases). Trimming left V 4 bases short and J 2 bases short, with 11 bases between. The CDR3 has 14 amino acids. Germline loops: CDR1 MRHNA, CDR2 SNTAGT. CDR3 residues: CASSGQFMQETQYF. The CDR3 nucleotides read TGTGCCAGCAGTGGACAGTTCATGCAAGAGACCCAGTACTTC.

The V call is TRBV7-8, the J call TRBJ2-3, with D unresolved. V was shortened by 1 base and J by 5 bases, with 13 bases between the two germline ends. This CDR3 has 15 amino acids. CDR1 and CDR2 from the germline V gene are SGHVS and FQNEAQ. CDR3 sequence: CASSLDSVARDTQYF. The CDR3 DNA reads TGTGCCAGCAGCTTAGATTCTGTAGCCCGAGATACGCAGTATTTT.